This T cell receptor (beta chain) comes out of a study of beta chain features in type 1 diabetes. Study observations and caveats: Type 1 diabetes patients had VDJ junctions that carried fewer insertions and more deletions. A possible short-template PCR bias applies equally to patients and controls.

The investigators reverse transcribed all of the isolated RNA, so they sequenced expressed TCRB transcripts. Roughly 3.5 million reads per sample on average were obtained from naive, central memory and regulatory T cell samples. Assay: immunoSEQ multiplex PCR; the TCRdb copy retains only in-frame clones and omits some. The sample carries roughly 250,000 clones, more than 65% recorded once. Concerning this clone: Its specificity is not known.

The CDR3 is 13 residues long. V gave up 4 bases and J gave up 2 bases, with 9 bases separating them. In germline, CDR1 is GTSNPN, CDR2 SVGIG (reference sequence). The specimen was naive CD4+ T cells from blood. The chain has TRBV30 and TRBJ1-3, with D perhaps TRBD1 (5 bases). The sequence derives from a young man in good health. The DNA for the CDR3 is TGTGCCTGGACCGTCAGGGCTGGAAACACCATATATTTT. Its translation is CAWTVRAGNTIYF.